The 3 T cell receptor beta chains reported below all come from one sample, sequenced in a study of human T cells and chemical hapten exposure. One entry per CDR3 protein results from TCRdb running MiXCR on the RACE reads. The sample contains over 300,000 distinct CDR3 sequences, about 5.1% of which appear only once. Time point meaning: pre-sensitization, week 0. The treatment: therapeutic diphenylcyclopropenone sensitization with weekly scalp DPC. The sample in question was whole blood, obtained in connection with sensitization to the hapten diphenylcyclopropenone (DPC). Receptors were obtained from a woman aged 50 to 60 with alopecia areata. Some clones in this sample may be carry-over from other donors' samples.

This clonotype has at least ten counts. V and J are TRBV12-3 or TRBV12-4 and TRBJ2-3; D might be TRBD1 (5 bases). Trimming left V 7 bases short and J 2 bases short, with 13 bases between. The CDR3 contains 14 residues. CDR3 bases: TGTGCCAGCACCCTGGGGCTTTACACAGATACGCAGTATTTT. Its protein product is CASTLGLYTDTQYF.

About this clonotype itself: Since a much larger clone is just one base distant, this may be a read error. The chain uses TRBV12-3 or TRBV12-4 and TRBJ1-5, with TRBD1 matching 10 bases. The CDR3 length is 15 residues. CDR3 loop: CASSPGTGVYQPQLF. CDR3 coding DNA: TGTGCCAGCAGTCCCGGGACAGGGGTATATCAGCCCCAGCTTTTT.

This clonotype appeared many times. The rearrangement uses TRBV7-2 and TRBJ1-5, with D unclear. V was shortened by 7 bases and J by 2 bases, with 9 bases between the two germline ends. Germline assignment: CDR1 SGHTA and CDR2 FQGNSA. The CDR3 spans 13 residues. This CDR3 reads CASTHSGNQPQHF. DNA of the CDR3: TGTGCCAGCACCCACAGTGGCAATCAGCCCCAGCATTTT.